The next 22 T cell receptor beta chains were all read from a single sample in a study of human T cells and chemical hapten exposure. The total RNA was obtained from whole blood that was not fractionated. TCRdb independently ran MiXCR on the 5' RACE reads; one entry per CDR3 protein. The sample yields fewer than 150,000 distinct CDR3 sequences, 15% to 20% seen once. The receptors were sampled from a human donor in good health.

This clonotype was observed a handful of times. CDR3 in DNA: TGCGCCAGCAGGCGATCGGACAGGGAGAACACCGGGGAGCTGTTTTTT. Translated: CASRRSDRENTGELFF. The chain combines TRBV5-1 with TRBJ2-2; 8 bases agree with TRBD1. CDR1 is SGHRS, CDR2 YFSETQ, per germline. This CDR3 is built from 16 residues. V trimming: 5 bases; J trimming: 1 base; junction bases outside the gene matches: 7.

The gene calls are TRBV28 and TRBJ2-1, with 7 bases identical to TRBD2. J was trimmed by 14 bases and V by 7 bases; bases with no gene match: 5. This CDR3 has 10 residues. CDR1 MDHEN and CDR2 SYDVKM come from the germline V gene. The CDR3 sequence is CASKGEGKFF. In DNA form, the CDR3 reads TGTGCCAGCAAAGGGGAGGGGAAGTTCTTC.

The V and J genes are TRBV28 and TRBJ2-4; D remains ambiguous. The germline CDR1 and CDR2 sequences are MDHEN and SYDVKM. This CDR3 has 12 residues. V dropped 2 bases and J dropped 6 bases, with 5 bases sitting between them. The CDR3 spells CASSLGLNIQYF. CDR3 nucleotides: TGTGCCAGCAGTTTAGGGCTAAACATTCAGTACTTC.

In its sample, this clonotype was seen a few times. The V call is TRBV6-4, the J call TRBJ2-3, with D possibly being TRBD2 (6 bases). V lost 4 bases and J 5 bases, leaving 10 bases between the germline ends. Germline loops: CDR1 MRHNA, CDR2 SNTAGT. The CDR3 runs to 13 residues. The CDR3 DNA reads as TGTGCCAGCAGTGTGAACGGGGGAGATACGCAGTATTTT. It translates to CASSVNGGDTQYF.

The V call is TRBV4-1, the J call TRBJ2-5; maybe TRBD2 (6 bases). The germline V gene has CDR1 MGHRA and CDR2 YSYEKL. This CDR3 has 14 residues. The ends were cut back, 0 bases at V and 8 bases at J, with 13 bases in the middle. CDR3 in DNA: TGCGCCAGCAGCCAAGACCGGACTATTTTAACCCAGTACTTC. It encodes CASSQDRTILTQYF.

This rearrangement joins TRBV28 to TRBJ1-1, with D possibly being TRBD1 (5 bases). CDR3 size: 15 residues. Per germline, CDR1 MDHEN and CDR2 SYDVKM. V lost 4 bases and J 2 bases, leaving 14 bases between the germline ends. The CDR3 DNA follows: TGTGCCAGCAGTTCCCCTAAGCGGGGCAACACTGAAGCTTTCTTT. Its translation: CASSSPKRGNTEAFF.

In its sample, this clonotype was seen a few times. In nucleotides, the CDR3 is TGTGCCTCAAAGGGGGCCTACGAGCAGTACTTC. Residues: CASKGAYEQYF. The rearrangement joins TRBV2 to TRBJ2-7; D might be TRBD1 (6 bases). This CDR3 has 11 amino acids. V gave up 11 bases and J gave up 2 bases, with 10 bases separating them. CDR1 and CDR2 from the germline V gene are SNHLY and FYNNEI.

The table lists this clonotype with a few counts. The V gene is TRBV9, the J gene TRBJ2-1; D unclear. The germline V gene encodes CDR1 SGDLS and CDR2 YYNGEE. The length of the CDR3 is 15 residues. Trimming cost V 2 bases and J 8 bases, with 17 bases left between them. In DNA form, the CDR3 reads TGTGCCAGCAGCGTCGCCGAGTGGGCTTATGATGAGCAGTTCTTC. Residues: CASSVAEWAYDEQFF.

There are a few counts of this clonotype. The CDR3 spells CASSSPGQAEETQYF. CDR3 DNA sequence: TGTGCCAGCAGTAGCCCTGGGCAAGCGGAGGAGACCCAGTACTTC. The rearrangement uses TRBV27 and TRBJ2-5, with TRBD2 as a possible D gene (5 bases). The CDR3 length is 15 residues. CDR1 is MNHEY, CDR2 SMNVEV, per germline (reference sequence). Trimming cost V 5 bases and J 5 bases, with 18 bases left between them.

The chain uses TRBV12-3 or TRBV12-4 and TRBJ1-6, with TRBD1 as a possible D gene (5 bases). Trimming removed 6 bases at V and 2 bases at J, with 11 bases between. The CDR3 runs 15 residues. CDR3 in DNA: TGTGCCAGCAGGATCCAGGACACCTATAATTCACCCCTCCACTTT. Translated: CASRIQDTYNSPLHF.

This clonotype appeared a few times. The J gene is TRBJ2-7, the V gene TRBV28, with TRBD1 identical over 8 bases. Trimming removed 8 bases from V and 7 bases from J; junction bases left unmatched: 7. Germline V gives CDR1 MDHEN, CDR2 SYDVKM. The CDR3 length is 12 residues. In DNA form, the CDR3 reads TGTGCCAGCGGCTTCAGGGGGCGGGAGCAGTACTTC. Amino acid sequence: CASGFRGREQYF.

Here the CDR3 reads CASSRLGQFREQYF. CDR3 nucleotide sequence: TGTGCCAGCAGTCGACTCGGCCAGTTCCGCGAGCAGTACTTC. The rearrangement joins TRBV27 to TRBJ2-7; D call uncertain. Germline values: CDR1 MNHEY, CDR2 SMNVEV (reference sequence). The CDR3 is 14 residues long. The V end was cut by 5 bases, the J end by 6 bases, with 17 bases between.

The chain is built from TRBV24-1 and TRBJ2-2, with D perhaps matching TRBD1 (5 bases). The CDR3 runs 15 residues. Germline V gives CDR1 KGHDR, CDR2 SFDVKD. With 1 base removed from V and 6 bases from J, the gap between germline ends came to 11 bases. DNA of the CDR3: TGTGCCACCAGTGATTTAAACAGGAGCCCCGGGGAGCTGTTTTTT. This encodes CATSDLNRSPGELFF.

The chain uses TRBV5-1 and TRBJ2-4; 10 bases fit TRBD2. J lost 8 bases, V lost 1 base, and 12 bases had no gene match. The germline gives CDR1 SGHRS, CDR2 YFSETQ. The CDR3 contains 17 residues. This CDR3 is CASSLYRTSGRVDIQYF. CDR3 coding DNA: TGCGCCAGCAGCTTGTATAGGACTAGCGGCAGGGTTGACATTCAGTACTTC.

This chain joins TRBV27 and TRBJ2-3; the match to TRBD1 covers 7 bases. The CDR3 sequence is 16 residues long. The germline V gene has CDR1 MNHEY and CDR2 SMNVEV (reference sequence). V lost 2 bases, J lost 5 bases, and 10 bases stayed unmatched. DNA of the CDR3: TGTGCCAGCAGTTTAGTTTCGACAGGGTCCCTAGATACGCAGTATTTT. It encodes CASSLVSTGSLDTQYF.

The chain has TRBV7-9 and TRBJ1-2; perhaps TRBD1 as D (5 bases). Germline CDR1 and CDR2: SEHNR and FQNEAQ (reference sequence). This CDR3 contains 13 residues. V lost 5 bases and J 1 base, leaving 8 bases between the germline ends. This chain's CDR3 is CASSPRDNYGYTF. The CDR3 nucleotides read TGTGCCAGCAGCCCCAGGGATAACTATGGCTACACCTTC.

The sample holds many counts of this clonotype. This sequence joins TRBV5-1 and TRBJ2-5, with 8 bases identical to TRBD1. The germline gives CDR1 SGHRS, CDR2 YFSETQ. With 6 bases clipped from V and 5 bases from J, the junction kept 12 bases outside the gene matches. This CDR3 region has 15 residues. The CDR3 bases are TGCGCCAGCACCCCTGGAGGACAGGGATGGGAGACCCAGTACTTC. It specifies CASTPGGQGWETQYF.

This clonotype was seen a few times. The CDR3 DNA follows: TGTGCCAGCAGCCCTAACGCGGGACTAGCGGGACCCTACAATGAGCAGTTCTTC. This gives the protein CASSPNAGLAGPYNEQFF. The V call is TRBV7-2, the J call TRBJ2-1, with 13 nucleotides matching TRBD2. The CDR3 runs 18 residues. Germline V gene sequence: CDR1 SGHTA, CDR2 FQGNSA. V lost 5 bases and J lost 2; bases outside the gene matches: 9. Full variable domain (rest looked up from reference TRBV7-2 and TRBJ2-1): GAGVSQSPSNKVTEKGKDVELRCDPISGHTALYWYRQSLGQGLEFLIYFQGNSAPDKSGLPSDRFSAERTGGSVSTLTIQRTQQEDSAVYLCASSPNAGLAGPYNEQFFGPGTRLTVL.

This chain uses TRBV20-1 with TRBJ2-5; the D is unclear. This CDR3 spans 10 amino acids. From germline, CDR1 is DFQATT and CDR2 SNEGSKA (reference sequence). Between the trimmed V and J ends, which lost 4 bases and 4 bases, there was a span of 4 bases. CDR3 amino acids: CSAIPETQYF. The CDR3 DNA is TGCAGTGCTATCCCAGAGACCCAGTACTTC.

This clonotype was counted only a few times. This chain uses TRBV11-1 with TRBJ2-7; D gene uncertain. CDR1 SGHAT and CDR2 FQDESV come from the germline V gene (reference sequence). Trimming stripped 4 bases from V and 9 bases from J, with 16 bases between. CDR3 size: 13 residues. The CDR3 sequence: CASSSLSSIGQYF. The DNA for the CDR3 is TGTGCCAGCAGCTCTCTAAGTTCGATCGGGCAGTACTTC.

This clonotype was counted ten times or more. V usage is TRBV10-1 and J usage is TRBJ2-3, with 7 bases that match TRBD1. Per the germline V gene, CDR1 is WNHNN and CDR2 is SYGVQD (reference sequence). V was pared by 5 bases and J by 0 bases, with 2 bases of the junction left unmatched. This CDR3 spans 14 amino acids. The CDR3 protein is CASSRQGSTDTQYF. CDR3 nucleotides: TGCGCCAGCAGTCGACAGGGTAGCACAGATACGCAGTATTTT.

This clonotype was counted many times. The chain uses TRBV12-3 or TRBV12-4 and TRBJ2-3; weak D call: TRBD2 (6 bases). The length of the CDR3 is 15 residues. Trimming pared 3 bases from V and 2 bases from J, leaving 12 bases between. In nucleotides, the CDR3 is TGTGCCAGCAGTTTGAGGGCGGGAATCACAGATACGCAGTATTTT. This gives the protein CASSLRAGITDTQYF.